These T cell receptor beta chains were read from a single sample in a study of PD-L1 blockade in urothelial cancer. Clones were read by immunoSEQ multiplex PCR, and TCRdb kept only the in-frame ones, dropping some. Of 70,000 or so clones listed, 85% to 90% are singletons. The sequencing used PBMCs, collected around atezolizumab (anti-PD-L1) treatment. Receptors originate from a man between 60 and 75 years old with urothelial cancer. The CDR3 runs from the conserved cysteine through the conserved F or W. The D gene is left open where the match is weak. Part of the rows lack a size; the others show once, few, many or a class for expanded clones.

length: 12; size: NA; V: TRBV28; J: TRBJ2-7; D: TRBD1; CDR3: CASRRQGHEQYF; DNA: TGTGCCAGCAGAAGACAGGGCCACGAGCAGTACTTC
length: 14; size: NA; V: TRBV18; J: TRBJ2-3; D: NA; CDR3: CASSQGQRTDTQYF; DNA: TGTGCCAGCTCGCAGGGTCAACGCACAGATACGCAGTATTTT
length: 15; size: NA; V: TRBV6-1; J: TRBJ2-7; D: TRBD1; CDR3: CASSENRGYTYEQYF; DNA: TGTGCCAGCAGTGAAAACAGGGGATATACCTACGAGCAGTACTTC
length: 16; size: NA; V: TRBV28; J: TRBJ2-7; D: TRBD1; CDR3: CASSLFNLGTEDEQYF; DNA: TGTGCCAGCAGTTTATTTAATCTTGGGACAGAAGACGAGCAGTACTTC
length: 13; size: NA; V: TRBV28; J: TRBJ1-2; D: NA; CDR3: CASSSFTSYGYTF; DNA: TGTGCCAGCAGTTCCTTCACATCCTATGGCTACACCTTC
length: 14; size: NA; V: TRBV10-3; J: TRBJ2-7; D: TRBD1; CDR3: CAIRTDRGRAEQYF; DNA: TGTGCCATCAGAACGGACAGGGGGCGAGCCGAGCAGTACTTC
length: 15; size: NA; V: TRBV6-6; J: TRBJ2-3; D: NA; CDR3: CASSYWGEGGDTQYF; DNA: TGTGCCAGCAGTTACTGGGGGGAGGGGGGAGATACGCAGTATTTT
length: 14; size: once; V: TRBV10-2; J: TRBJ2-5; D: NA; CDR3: CASSAHSQEGTQYF; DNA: TGCGCCAGCAGTGCCCACAGTCAAGAAGGGACCCAGTACTTC
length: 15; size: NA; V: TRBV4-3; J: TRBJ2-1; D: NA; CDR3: CASSHATGVYNEQFF; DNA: TGCGCCAGCAGCCACGCGACCGGGGTCTACAATGAGCAGTTCTTC
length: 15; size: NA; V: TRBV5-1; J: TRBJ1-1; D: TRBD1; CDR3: CASSPRTGTPSEAFF; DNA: TGCGCCAGCAGCCCGCGGACAGGAACACCATCGGAAGCTTTCTTT
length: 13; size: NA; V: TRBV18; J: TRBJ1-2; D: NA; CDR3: CASSPDPGDGYTF; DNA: TGTGCCAGCTCACCGGACCCGGGGGATGGCTACACCTTC
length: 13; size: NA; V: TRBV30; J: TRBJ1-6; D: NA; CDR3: CAWSVRGNSPLHF; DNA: TGTGCCTGGAGTGTACGGGGTAATTCACCCCTCCACTTT
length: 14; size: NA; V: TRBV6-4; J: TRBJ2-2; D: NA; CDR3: CASSGQMNTGELFF; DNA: TGTGCCAGCAGCGGACAGATGAACACCGGGGAGCTGTTTTTT
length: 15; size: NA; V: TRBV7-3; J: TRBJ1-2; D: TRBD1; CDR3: CASSNSGTGGLGYTF; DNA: TGTGCCAGCAGCAACTCCGGGACAGGGGGCCTCGGCTACACCTTC
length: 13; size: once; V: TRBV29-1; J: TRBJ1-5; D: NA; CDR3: CSARTAFNQPQHF; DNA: TGCAGCGCCCGGACAGCCTTCAATCAGCCCCAGCATTTT
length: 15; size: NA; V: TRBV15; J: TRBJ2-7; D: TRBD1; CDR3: CATSREEDRGYEQYF; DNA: TGTGCCACCAGCAGAGAGGAGGACAGGGGCTACGAGCAGTACTTC
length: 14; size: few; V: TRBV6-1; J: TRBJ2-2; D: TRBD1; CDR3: CASSRQGFTGELFF; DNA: TGTGCCAGCTCCCGACAGGGGTTCACCGGGGAGCTGTTTTTT
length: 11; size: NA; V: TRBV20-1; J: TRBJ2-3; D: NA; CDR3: CSATIGDTQYF; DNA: TGCAGTGCCACTATTGGGGATACGCAGTATTTT
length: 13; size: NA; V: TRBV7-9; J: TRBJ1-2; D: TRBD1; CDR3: CASSAGTAYGYTF; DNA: TGTGCCAGCAGCGCCGGGACAGCCTATGGCTACACCTTC
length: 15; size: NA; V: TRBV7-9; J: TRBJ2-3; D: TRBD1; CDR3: CASRPTGGPLDTQYF; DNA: TGTGCCAGCAGACCAACAGGGGGCCCGTTGGATACGCAGTATTTT
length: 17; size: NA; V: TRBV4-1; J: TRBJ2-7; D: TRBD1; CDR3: CASSQGGGGTGGNWQYF; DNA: TGCGCCAGCAGCCAAGGTGGGGGGGGGACAGGGGGCAATTGGCAGTACTTC
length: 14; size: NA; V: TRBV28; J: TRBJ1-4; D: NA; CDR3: CASSVTLTNEKLFF; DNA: TGTGCCAGCAGTGTGACACTAACTAATGAAAAACTGTTTTTT
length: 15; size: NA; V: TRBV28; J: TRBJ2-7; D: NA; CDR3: CASSHLGQLGYEQYF; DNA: TGTGCCAGCAGCCATTTAGGCCAGCTAGGCTACGAGCAGTACTTC
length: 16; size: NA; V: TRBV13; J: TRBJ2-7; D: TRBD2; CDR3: CASSLGLAGSHYEQYF; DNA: TGTGCCAGCAGCTTAGGTCTAGCGGGCTCACACTACGAGCAGTACTTC
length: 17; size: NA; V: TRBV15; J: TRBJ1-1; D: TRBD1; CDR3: CATSRGTTGGLNTEAFF; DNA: TGTGCCACCAGCAGAGGTACGACAGGGGGTTTGAACACTGAAGCTTTCTTT
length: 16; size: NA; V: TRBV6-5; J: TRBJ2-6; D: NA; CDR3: CASSYAASSGANVLTF; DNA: TGTGCCAGCAGTTACGCTGCCAGCTCTGGGGCCAACGTCCTGACTTTC
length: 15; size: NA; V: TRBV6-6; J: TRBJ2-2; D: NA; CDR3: CASSHGTSGHGELFF; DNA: TGTGCCAGCAGTCATGGGACATCGGGTCACGGGGAGCTGTTTTTT
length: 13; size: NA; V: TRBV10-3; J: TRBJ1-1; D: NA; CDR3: CAIRLGGVTEAFF; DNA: TGTGCCATCAGACTTGGGGGGGTGACTGAAGCTTTCTTT
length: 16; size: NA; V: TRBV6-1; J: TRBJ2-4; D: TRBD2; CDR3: CASSEFPPGRENIQYF; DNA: TGTGCCAGCAGTGAATTCCCCCCAGGGAGGGAAAACATTCAGTACTTC
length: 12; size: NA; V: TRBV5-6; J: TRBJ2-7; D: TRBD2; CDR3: CASSREGRGGYF; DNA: TGTGCCAGCAGCCGGGAGGGTAGGGGCGGATACTTC
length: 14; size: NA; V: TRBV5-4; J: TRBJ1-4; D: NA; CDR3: CASSLGGNNEKLFF; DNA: TGTGCCAGCAGCCTCGGGGGGAATAATGAAAAACTGTTTTTT
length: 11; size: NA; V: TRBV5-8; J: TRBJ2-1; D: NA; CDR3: CASSWHNEQFF; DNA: TGTGCCAGCAGCTGGCACAATGAGCAGTTCTTC
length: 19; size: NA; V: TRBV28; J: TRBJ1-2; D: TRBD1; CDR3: CASSLGGWTGGVPLYGYTF; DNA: TGTGCCAGCAGTTTAGGGGGTTGGACAGGGGGCGTCCCCCTCTATGGCTACACCTTC
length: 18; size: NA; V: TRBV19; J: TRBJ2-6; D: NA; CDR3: CASTTFLAVYSGANVLTF; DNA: TGTGCCAGTACCACATTCCTGGCAGTATATTCTGGGGCCAACGTCCTGACTTTC
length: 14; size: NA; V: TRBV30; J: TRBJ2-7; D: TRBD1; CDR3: CAWRDRDSPYEQYF; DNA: TGTGCCTGGAGGGACCGGGACAGTCCCTACGAGCAGTACTTC
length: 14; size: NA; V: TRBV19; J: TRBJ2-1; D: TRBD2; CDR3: CASSIASGVNEQFF; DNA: TGTGCCAGTAGTATCGCTAGCGGGGTAAATGAGCAGTTCTTC
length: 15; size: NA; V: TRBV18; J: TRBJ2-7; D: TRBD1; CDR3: CASSPPSGGTYEQYF; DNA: TGTGCCAGCTCACCTCCCTCAGGGGGCACCTACGAGCAGTACTTC
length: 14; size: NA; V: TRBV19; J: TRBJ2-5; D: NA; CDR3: CASRPTGLLETQYF; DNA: TGTGCCAGTAGACCAACAGGCCTGCTAGAGACCCAGTACTTC
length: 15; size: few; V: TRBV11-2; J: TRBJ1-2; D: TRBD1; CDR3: CASRRPGTGDGGYTF; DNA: TGTGCCAGCAGACGTCCCGGGACAGGGGATGGTGGCTACACCTTC
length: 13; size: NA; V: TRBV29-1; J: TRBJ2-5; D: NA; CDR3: CSVEEGGKETQYF; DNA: TGCAGCGTTGAAGAGGGGGGTAAAGAGACCCAGTACTTC
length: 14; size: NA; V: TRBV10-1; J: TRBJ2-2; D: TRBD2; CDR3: CASRPPGGTGELFF; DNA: TGCGCCAGCAGACCCCCGGGGGGCACCGGGGAGCTGTTTTTT
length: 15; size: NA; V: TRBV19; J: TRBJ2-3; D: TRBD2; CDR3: CASSSGGARLDTQYF; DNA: TGTGCCAGTAGTAGCGGGGGGGCCAGGCTTGATACGCAGTATTTT
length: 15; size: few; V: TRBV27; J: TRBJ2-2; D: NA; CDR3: CASSLSQTNTGELFF; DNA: TGTGCCAGCAGTTTATCCCAGACGAACACCGGGGAGCTGTTTTTT
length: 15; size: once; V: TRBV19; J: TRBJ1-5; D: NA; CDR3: CASSMATASNQPQHF; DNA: TGTGCCAGTAGTATGGCGACAGCAAGCAATCAGCCCCAGCATTTT
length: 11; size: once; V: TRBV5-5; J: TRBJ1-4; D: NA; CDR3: CASTRDEKLFF; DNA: TGTGCCAGCACCCGGGATGAAAAACTGTTTTTT
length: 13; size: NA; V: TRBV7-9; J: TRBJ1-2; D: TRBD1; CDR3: CASSGGTDYGYTF; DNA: TGTGCCAGCAGCGGTGGGACAGACTATGGCTACACCTTC
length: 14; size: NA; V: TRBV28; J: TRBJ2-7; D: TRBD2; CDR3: CASSLGLAGYEQYF; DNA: TGTGCCAGCAGTTTAGGCCTAGCGGGATACGAGCAGTACTTC
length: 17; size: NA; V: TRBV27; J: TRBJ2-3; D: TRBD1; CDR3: CASRRIRGTEYPDTQYF; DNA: TGTGCCAGCAGGCGAATCAGGGGGACGGAGTATCCAGATACGCAGTATTTT
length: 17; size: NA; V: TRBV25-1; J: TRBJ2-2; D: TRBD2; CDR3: CASSASGGAKEAGELFF; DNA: TGTGCCAGCAGTGCTAGCGGGGGGGCCAAGGAAGCCGGGGAGCTGTTTTTT
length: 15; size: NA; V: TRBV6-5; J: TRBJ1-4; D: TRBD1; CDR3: CASSSQGGLREKLFF; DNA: TGTGCCAGCAGTTCCCAGGGGGGTTTGAGAGAAAAACTGTTTTTT
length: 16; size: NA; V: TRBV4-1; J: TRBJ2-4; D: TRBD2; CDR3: CASSQGGGVAKNIQYF; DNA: TGCGCCAGCAGCCAAGGTGGGGGGGTAGCCAAAAACATTCAGTACTTC
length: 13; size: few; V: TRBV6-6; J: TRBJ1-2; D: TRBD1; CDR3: CASSHRQGNGYTF; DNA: TGTGCCAGCAGCCATAGACAGGGCAATGGCTACACCTTC
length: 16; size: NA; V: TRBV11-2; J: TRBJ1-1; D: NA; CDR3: CASSLAPRGRNSEAFF; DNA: TGTGCCAGCAGCTTAGCACCCCGGGGTCGTAACTCTGAAGCTTTCTTT
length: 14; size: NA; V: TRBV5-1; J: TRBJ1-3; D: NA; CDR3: CASSQGFSGNTIYF; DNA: TGCGCCAGTTCTCAGGGGTTCTCTGGAAACACCATATATTTT
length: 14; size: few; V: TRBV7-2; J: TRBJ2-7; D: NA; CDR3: CASSFTATTYEQYF; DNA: TGTGCCAGCAGCTTTACAGCCACAACCTACGAGCAGTACTTC